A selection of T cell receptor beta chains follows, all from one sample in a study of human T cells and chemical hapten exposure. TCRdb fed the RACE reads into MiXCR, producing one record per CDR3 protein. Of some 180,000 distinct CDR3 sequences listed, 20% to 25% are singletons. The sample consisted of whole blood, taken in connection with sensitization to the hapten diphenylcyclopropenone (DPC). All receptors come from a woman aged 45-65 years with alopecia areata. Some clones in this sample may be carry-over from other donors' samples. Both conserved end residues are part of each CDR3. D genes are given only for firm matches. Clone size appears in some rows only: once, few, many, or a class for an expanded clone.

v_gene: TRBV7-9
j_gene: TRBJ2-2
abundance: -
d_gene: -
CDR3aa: CASSLTEELFF
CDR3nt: TGTGCCAGCAGCTTAACTGAGGAGCTGTTTTTT

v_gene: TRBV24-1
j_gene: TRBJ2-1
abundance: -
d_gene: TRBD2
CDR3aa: CATSDLTSGTSGSNEQFF
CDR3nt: TGTGCCACCAGTGATTTAACTTCGGGGACTAGCGGGAGTAATGAGCAGTTCTTC

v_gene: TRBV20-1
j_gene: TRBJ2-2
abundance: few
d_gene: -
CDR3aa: CSASSDSLTGELFF
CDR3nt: TGCAGTGCTAGCTCGGACAGTCTCACCGGGGAGCTGTTTTTT

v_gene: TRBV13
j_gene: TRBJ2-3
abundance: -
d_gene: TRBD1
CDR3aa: CASRRGQADTQYF
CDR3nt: TGTGCCAGCAGAAGGGGGCAAGCAGATACGCAGTATTTT

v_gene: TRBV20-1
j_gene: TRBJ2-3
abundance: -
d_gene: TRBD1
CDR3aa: CSATNPTGSTDTQYF
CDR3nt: TGCAGTGCCACGAACCCGACAGGGAGCACAGATACGCAGTATTTT

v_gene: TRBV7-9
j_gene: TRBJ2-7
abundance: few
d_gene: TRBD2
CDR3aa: CASSAGTSHEQYF
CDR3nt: TGTGCCAGCAGCGCGGGGACTAGCCACGAGCAGTACTTC

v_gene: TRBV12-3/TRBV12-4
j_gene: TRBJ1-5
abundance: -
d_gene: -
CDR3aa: CASSLLGRQRGQPQHF
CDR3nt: TGTGCCAGCAGTTTACTTGGACGCCAACGAGGTCAGCCCCAGCATTTT

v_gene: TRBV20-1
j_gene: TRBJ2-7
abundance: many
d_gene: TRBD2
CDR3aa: CSATPGLAGGRYEQYF
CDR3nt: TGCAGTGCAACTCCGGGACTAGCGGGAGGCCGCTACGAGCAGTACTTC

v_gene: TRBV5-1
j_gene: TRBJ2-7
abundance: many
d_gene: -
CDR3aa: CASSFTSYSYEQYF
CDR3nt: TGCGCCAGCAGCTTTACTAGTTACTCCTACGAGCAGTACTTC

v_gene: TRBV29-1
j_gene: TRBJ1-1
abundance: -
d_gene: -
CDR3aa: CSVVQIPGREAFF
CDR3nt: TGCAGCGTTGTTCAGATCCCAGGGCGCGAAGCTTTCTTT

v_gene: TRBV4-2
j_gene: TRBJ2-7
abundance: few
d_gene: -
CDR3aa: CASSSSFGGEYEQYF
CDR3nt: TGTGCCAGCAGCTCCAGCTTTGGGGGAGAGTACGAGCAGTACTTC

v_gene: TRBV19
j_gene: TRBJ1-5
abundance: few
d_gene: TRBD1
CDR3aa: CASSMPQGGNQPQHF
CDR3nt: TGTGCCAGTAGTATGCCGCAGGGGGGCAATCAGCCCCAGCATTTT

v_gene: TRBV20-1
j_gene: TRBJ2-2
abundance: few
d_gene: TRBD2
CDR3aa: CSAEGGGTNTGELFF
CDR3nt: TGCAGTGCCGAGGGCGGGGGGACGAACACCGGGGAGCTGTTTTTT

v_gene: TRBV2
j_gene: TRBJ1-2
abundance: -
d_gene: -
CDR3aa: CASSDIANYGYTF
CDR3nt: TGTGCCAGCAGTGACATAGCTAACTATGGCTACACCTTC

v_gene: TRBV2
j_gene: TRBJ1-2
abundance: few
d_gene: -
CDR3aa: CASSDRLYGYTF
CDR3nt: TGTGCCAGCTCTGACAGGCTCTATGGCTACACCTTC

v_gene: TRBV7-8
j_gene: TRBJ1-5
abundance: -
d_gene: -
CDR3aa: CASSLGRGRSNQPQHF
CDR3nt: TGTGCCAGCAGCTTAGGGAGGGGCCGGAGCAATCAGCCCCAGCATTTT

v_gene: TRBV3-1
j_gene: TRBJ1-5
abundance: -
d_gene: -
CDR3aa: CASSQDSGPSNQPQHF
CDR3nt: TGTGCCAGCAGCCAAGATTCGGGACCTAGCAATCAGCCCCAGCATTTT

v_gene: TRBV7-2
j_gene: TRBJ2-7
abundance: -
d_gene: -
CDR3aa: CASSLVGFSYEQYF
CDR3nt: TGTGCCAGCAGCTTAGTGGGGTTCTCCTACGAGCAGTACTTC

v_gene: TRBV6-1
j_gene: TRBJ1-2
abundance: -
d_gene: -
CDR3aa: CASSEAGTYGYTF
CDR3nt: TGTGCCAGCAGTGAAGCCGGGACGTATGGCTACACCTTC

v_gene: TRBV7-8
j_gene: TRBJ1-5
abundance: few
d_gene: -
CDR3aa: CASSLWLNQPQHF
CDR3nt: TGTGCCAGCAGCTTATGGCTCAATCAGCCCCAGCATTTT

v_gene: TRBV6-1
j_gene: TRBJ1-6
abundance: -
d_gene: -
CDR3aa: CASSDQVSPLHF
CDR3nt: TGTGCCAGCAGTGATCAGGTGTCACCCCTCCACTTT

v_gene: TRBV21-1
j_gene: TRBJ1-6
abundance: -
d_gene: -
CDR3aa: CASSRQGYNSPLHF
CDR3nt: TGTGCCAGCAGCAGGCAGGGTTATAATTCACCCCTCCACTTT

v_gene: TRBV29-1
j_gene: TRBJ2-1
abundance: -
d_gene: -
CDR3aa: CSGGAWSYNEQFF
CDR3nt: TGCAGCGGTGGAGCCTGGTCCTACAATGAGCAGTTCTTC

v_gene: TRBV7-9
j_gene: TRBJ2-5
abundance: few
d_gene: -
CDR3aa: CASSLTGVQETQYF
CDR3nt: TGTGCCAGCAGCTTAACCGGGGTCCAAGAGACCCAGTACTTC

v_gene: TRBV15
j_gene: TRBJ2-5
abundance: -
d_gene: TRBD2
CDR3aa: CATSSRLAGVETQYF
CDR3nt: TGTGCCACCAGCAGCAGGCTAGCGGGAGTGGAGACCCAGTACTTC

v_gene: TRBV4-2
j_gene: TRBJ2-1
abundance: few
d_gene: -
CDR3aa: CASSSLTYNEQFF
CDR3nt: TGTGCCAGCAGCTCCTTAACCTACAATGAGCAGTTCTTC

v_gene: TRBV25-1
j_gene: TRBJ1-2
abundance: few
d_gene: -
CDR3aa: CASSDWGGNYGYTF
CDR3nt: TGTGCCAGCAGTGACTGGGGGGGAAACTATGGCTACACCTTC

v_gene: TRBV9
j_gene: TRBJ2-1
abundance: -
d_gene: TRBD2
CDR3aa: CASSVGLNSGRAVSYNEQFF
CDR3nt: TGTGCCAGCAGCGTAGGCTTGAACAGCGGGAGGGCCGTGTCCTACAATGAGCAGTTCTTC

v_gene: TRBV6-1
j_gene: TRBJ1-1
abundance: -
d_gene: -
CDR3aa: CASSHTMNTEAFF
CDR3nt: TGTGCCAGCAGCCATACCATGAACACTGAAGCTTTCTTT

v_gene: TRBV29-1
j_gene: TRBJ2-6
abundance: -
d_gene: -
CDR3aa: CSVEDRPNVLTF
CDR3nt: TGCAGCGTTGAGGACAGACCCAACGTCCTGACTTTC

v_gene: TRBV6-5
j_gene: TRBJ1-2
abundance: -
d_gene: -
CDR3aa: CASSYVGRAASYGYTF
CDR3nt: TGTGCCAGCAGTTACGTCGGCAGGGCCGCCTCCTATGGCTACACCTTC

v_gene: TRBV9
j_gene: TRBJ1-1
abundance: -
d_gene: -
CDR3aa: CASSVAPLGGRTEAFF
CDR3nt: TGTGCCAGCAGCGTAGCCCCCCTGGGGGGGCGGACTGAAGCTTTCTTT

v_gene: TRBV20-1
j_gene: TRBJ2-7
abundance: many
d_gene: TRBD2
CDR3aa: CSAIESSGLFEQYF
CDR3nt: TGCAGTGCTATTGAGAGTAGCGGGTTGTTCGAGCAGTACTTC

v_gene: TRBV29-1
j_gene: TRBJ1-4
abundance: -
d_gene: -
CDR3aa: CSVSVQANEKLFF
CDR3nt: TGCAGCGTTTCCGTCCAGGCGAATGAAAAACTGTTTTTT

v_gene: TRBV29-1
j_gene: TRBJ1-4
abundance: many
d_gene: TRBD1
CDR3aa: CSVELTGEVEKLFF
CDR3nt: TGCAGCGTTGAACTCACAGGGGAGGTTGAAAAACTGTTTTTT

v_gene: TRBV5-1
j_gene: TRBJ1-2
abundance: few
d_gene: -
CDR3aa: CASSPGAGSYGYTF
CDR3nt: TGCGCCAGCAGCCCCGGGGCAGGGTCCTATGGCTACACCTTC

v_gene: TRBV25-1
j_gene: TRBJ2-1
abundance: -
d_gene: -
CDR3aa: CASSEYRGPNYNEQFF
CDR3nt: TGTGCCAGCAGTGAATACAGAGGACCGAACTACAATGAGCAGTTCTTC

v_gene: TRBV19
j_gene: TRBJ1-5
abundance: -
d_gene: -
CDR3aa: CASSIDLGQPQHF
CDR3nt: TGTGCCAGTAGTATAGATCTCGGGCAGCCCCAGCATTTT

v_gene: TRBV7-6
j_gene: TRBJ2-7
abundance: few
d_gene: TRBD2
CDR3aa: CASSVSGPSYEQYF
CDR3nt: TGTGCCAGCAGCGTTAGCGGGCCGTCCTACGAGCAGTACTTC

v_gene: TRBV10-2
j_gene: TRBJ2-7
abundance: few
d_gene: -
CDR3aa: CASSESGWWTEQYF
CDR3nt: TGCGCCAGCAGTGAGTCAGGTTGGTGGACCGAGCAGTACTTC

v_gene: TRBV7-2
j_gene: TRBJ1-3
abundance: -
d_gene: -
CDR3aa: CASSLSPAGGSGNTIYF
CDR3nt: TGTGCCAGCAGCTTAAGTCCAGCCGGGGGCTCTGGAAACACCATATATTTT

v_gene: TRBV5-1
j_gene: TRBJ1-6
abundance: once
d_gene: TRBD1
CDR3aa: CASSSQGRDSPLHF
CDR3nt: TGCGCCAGCAGCTCACAGGGGCGAGATTCACCCCTCCACTTT

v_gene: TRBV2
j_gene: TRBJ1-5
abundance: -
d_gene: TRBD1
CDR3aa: CASRGQQVEPQHF
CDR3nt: TGTGCCAGCAGGGGACAGCAGGTAGAGCCCCAGCATTTT

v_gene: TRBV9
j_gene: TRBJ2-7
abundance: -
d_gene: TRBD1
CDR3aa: CASSAFEGTGGEQYF
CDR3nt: TGTGCCAGCAGCGCATTCGAGGGGACAGGCGGCGAGCAGTACTTC

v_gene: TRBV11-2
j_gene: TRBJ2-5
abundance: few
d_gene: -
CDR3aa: CASSFLAGQGETQYF
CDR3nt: TGTGCCAGCAGCTTTTTAGCGGGACAGGGAGAGACCCAGTACTTC

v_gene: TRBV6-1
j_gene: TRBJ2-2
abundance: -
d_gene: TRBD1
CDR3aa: CASSRTGSNTGELFF
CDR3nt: TGTGCCAGCAGTCGGACAGGCTCGAACACCGGGGAGCTGTTTTTT

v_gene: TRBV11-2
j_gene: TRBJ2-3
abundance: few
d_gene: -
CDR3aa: CASTLDTDTQYF
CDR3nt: TGTGCCAGCACCCTAGACACTGATACGCAGTATTTT

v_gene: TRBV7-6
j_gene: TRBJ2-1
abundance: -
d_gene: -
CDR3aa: CASSQFSNEQFF
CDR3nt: TGTGCCAGCAGCCAATTTAGCAATGAGCAGTTCTTC

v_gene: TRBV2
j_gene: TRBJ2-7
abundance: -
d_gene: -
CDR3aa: CASSESDLSYEQYF
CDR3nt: TGTGCCAGCAGTGAGAGTGACCTTTCCTACGAGCAGTACTTC

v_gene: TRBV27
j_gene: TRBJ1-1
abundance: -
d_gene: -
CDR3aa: CASSLFMGMNTEAFF
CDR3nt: TGTGCCAGCAGTTTATTTATGGGGATGAACACTGAAGCTTTCTTT

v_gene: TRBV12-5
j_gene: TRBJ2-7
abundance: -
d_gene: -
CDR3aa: CASGQGLSYEQYF
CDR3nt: TGTGCTAGTGGTCAAGGCCTATCCTACGAGCAGTACTTC

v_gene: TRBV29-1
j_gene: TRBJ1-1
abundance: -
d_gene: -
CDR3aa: CSVPRTGVNTEAFF
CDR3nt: TGCAGCGTCCCCCGGACGGGGGTGAACACTGAAGCTTTCTTT

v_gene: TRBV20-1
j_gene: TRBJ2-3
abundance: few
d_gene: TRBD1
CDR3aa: CSATDSGQGGTDTQYF
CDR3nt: TGCAGTGCTACCGATTCGGGACAGGGTGGTACAGATACGCAGTATTTT

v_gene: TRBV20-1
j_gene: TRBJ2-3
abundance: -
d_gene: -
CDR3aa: CSAKENPGLDTQYF
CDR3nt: TGCAGTGCTAAGGAAAACCCGGGGCTTGATACGCAGTATTTT